These T cell receptor beta chains were read from a single sample in a study of blood T cell repertoires in COVID-19. Produced via immunoSEQ multiplex PCR; TCRdb's table is partial and in-frame only. The sample lists approximately 52,000 clones; about 91% were seen once. Sequenced: peripheral blood. These receptors were taken from a man aged 50-59 years with acute or convalescent COVID-19. CDR3s include the opening cysteine and the closing phenylalanine or tryptophan. Each record gives: D gene, J gene, clone size, V gene, CDR3 DNA, CDR3 protein. D genes are given only for firm matches. Clone sizes are given selectively: once, few, many, or a class where the clone is expanded.

d_call: -; j_call: TRBJ2-1; clone_size: -; v_call: TRBV11-2; cdr3_nt: TGTGCCAGCAGCTACTTAGTAGCCTCCCCCTATGAGCAGTTCTTC; cdr3_aa: CASSYLVASPYEQFF
d_call: TRBD2; j_call: TRBJ2-3; clone_size: -; v_call: TRBV7-3; cdr3_nt: TGTGCCAGCAGCTTAAAGGCAGTGGCTAGCGGGGCGGCACTCACAGATACGCAGTATTTT; cdr3_aa: CASSLKAVASGAALTDTQYF
d_call: TRBD2; j_call: TRBJ2-5; clone_size: -; v_call: TRBV29-1; cdr3_nt: TGCAGCGTGGTAGTGACGAGCGGGGGTAGCCGAGAGACCCAGTACTTC; cdr3_aa: CSVVVTSGGSRETQYF
d_call: TRBD1; j_call: TRBJ2-1; clone_size: -; v_call: TRBV9; cdr3_nt: TGTGCCAGCAGCGTGGCCGGGACAGGCTTTAACAATGAGCAGTTCTTC; cdr3_aa: CASSVAGTGFNNEQFF
d_call: -; j_call: TRBJ1-3; clone_size: -; v_call: TRBV5-1; cdr3_nt: TGCGCCAGCAGCTTGGAGGGGAACTCTGGAAACACCATATATTTT; cdr3_aa: CASSLEGNSGNTIYF
d_call: -; j_call: TRBJ2-6; clone_size: -; v_call: TRBV5-1; cdr3_nt: TGCGCCAGCAGCCCAACACTCACAGGGTCTGGGGCCAACGTCCTGACTTTC; cdr3_aa: CASSPTLTGSGANVLTF
d_call: TRBD1; j_call: TRBJ2-1; clone_size: -; v_call: TRBV29-1; cdr3_nt: TGCAGCGTGGGGACAGGGTTTTTAGGAAACAATGAGCAGTTCTTC; cdr3_aa: CSVGTGFLGNNEQFF
d_call: -; j_call: TRBJ2-3; clone_size: once; v_call: TRBV5-1; cdr3_nt: TGCGCCAGCAGCTTAGGACACCCCACAGATACGCAGTATTTT; cdr3_aa: CASSLGHPTDTQYF
d_call: -; j_call: TRBJ2-7; clone_size: -; v_call: TRBV6-5; cdr3_nt: TGTGCCAGCTCAACCTACAGGGTCTACGAGCAGTACTTC; cdr3_aa: CASSTYRVYEQYF
d_call: -; j_call: TRBJ2-2; clone_size: -; v_call: TRBV5-5; cdr3_nt: TGTGCCAGCAGCTTGGTACGGGGTACCGGGGAGCTGTTTTTT; cdr3_aa: CASSLVRGTGELFF
d_call: TRBD2; j_call: TRBJ2-4; clone_size: once; v_call: TRBV3-1/TRBV3-2; cdr3_nt: TGTGCCAGCAGCTCCCGGACTAGCGACAAAAACATTCAGTACTTC; cdr3_aa: CASSSRTSDKNIQYF
d_call: TRBD1; j_call: TRBJ1-6; clone_size: -; v_call: TRBV19; cdr3_nt: TGTGCCAGTAGTACGGGACAGACATATTCACCCCTCCACTTT; cdr3_aa: CASSTGQTYSPLHF
d_call: -; j_call: TRBJ2-3; clone_size: -; v_call: TRBV3-1/TRBV3-2; cdr3_nt: TGTGCCAGCAGCCAAATGCGTCCAGATACGCAGTATTTT; cdr3_aa: CASSQMRPDTQYF
d_call: -; j_call: TRBJ1-3; clone_size: once; v_call: TRBV19; cdr3_nt: TGTGCCAGTAGAGAATGGGGCGAGTCAAGAAACACCATATATTTT; cdr3_aa: CASREWGESRNTIYF
d_call: -; j_call: TRBJ2-3; clone_size: -; v_call: TRBV7-2; cdr3_nt: TGTGCCAGCAGCTTGTCCAACTCAGATACGCAGTATTTT; cdr3_aa: CASSLSNSDTQYF
d_call: TRBD1; j_call: TRBJ2-1; clone_size: -; v_call: TRBV20-1; cdr3_nt: TGCAGTGCTGGCAGGGGGAATGAGCAGTTCTTC; cdr3_aa: CSAGRGNEQFF
d_call: -; j_call: TRBJ1-5; clone_size: -; v_call: TRBV21-1; cdr3_nt: TGTGCCAGCAGCCCCCCTCCGGGTCAGCCCCAGCATTTT; cdr3_aa: CASSPPPGQPQHF